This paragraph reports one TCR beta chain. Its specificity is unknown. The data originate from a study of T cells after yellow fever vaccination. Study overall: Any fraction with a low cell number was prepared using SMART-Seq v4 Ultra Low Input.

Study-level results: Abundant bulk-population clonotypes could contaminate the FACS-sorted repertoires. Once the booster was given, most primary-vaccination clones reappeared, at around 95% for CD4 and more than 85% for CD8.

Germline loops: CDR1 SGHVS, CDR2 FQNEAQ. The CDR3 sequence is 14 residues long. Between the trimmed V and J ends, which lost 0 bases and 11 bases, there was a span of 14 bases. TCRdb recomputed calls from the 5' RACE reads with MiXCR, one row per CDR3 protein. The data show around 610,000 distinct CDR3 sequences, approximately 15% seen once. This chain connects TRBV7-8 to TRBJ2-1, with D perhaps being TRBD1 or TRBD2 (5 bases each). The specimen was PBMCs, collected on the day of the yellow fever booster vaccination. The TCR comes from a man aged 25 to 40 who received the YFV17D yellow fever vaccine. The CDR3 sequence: CASSLARDPSKQFF. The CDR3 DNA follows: TGTGCCAGCAGCTTAGCCCGGGACCCCTCCAAGCAGTTCTTC.